The 18 T cell receptor beta chains reported below all come from one sample, sequenced in a study of human T cells and chemical hapten exposure. Time point here: pre-sensitization, week 0. Noted treatment: therapeutic diphenylcyclopropenone sensitization with weekly scalp DPC. Unfractionated whole blood was the source of the extracted total RNA. TCRdb itself ran the RACE reads through MiXCR, one entry per CDR3 protein. This table holds just under 35,000 distinct CDR3 sequences, 10% found once. Material: whole blood, obtained in connection with sensitization to the hapten diphenylcyclopropenone (DPC). The receptor set was obtained from a man aged 50-59 years with alopecia areata. Some clones in this sample may be carry-over from other donors' samples.

The genes are TRBV6-6 and TRBJ2-1; a possible D gene is TRBD2 (6 bases). Germline assignment: CDR1 MNHNY and CDR2 SVGAGI (reference sequence). There are 17 residues in the CDR3. The ends were cut back, 0 bases at V and 7 bases at J, with 19 bases in the middle. This chain's CDR3 is CASSYSGRLGRRNEQFF. CDR3 nucleotides: TGTGCCAGCAGTTACTCCGGCCGACTAGGGAGAAGGAATGAGCAGTTCTTC.

This clonotype has only a few counts. The CDR3 spells CASSPPTGPQNEQFF. The CDR3 nucleotides are TGTGCCAGCAGTCCACCGACAGGGCCTCAGAATGAGCAGTTCTTC. J is TRBJ2-1 and V is TRBV28; 7 bases align to TRBD1. This CDR3 is 15 amino acids long. The V and J ends lost 5 bases and 7 bases, in that order; junction bases with no gene match: 11. CDR1 MDHEN and CDR2 SYDVKM come from the germline V gene. The full variable domain, its missing parts supplied by reference TRBV28 and TRBJ2-1, is DVKVTQSSRYLVKRTGEKVFLECVQDMDHENMFWYRQDPGLGLRLIYFSYDVKMKEKGDIPEGYSVSREKKERFSLILESASTNQTSMYLCASSPPTGPQNEQFFGPGTRLTVL.

There are many counts of this clonotype. V and J are TRBV7-9 and TRBJ2-6; no clear D gene. V was shortened by 3 bases and J by 0 bases, with 3 bases between the two germline ends. Germline-derived CDR1 and CDR2 are SEHNR and FQNEAQ (reference sequence). The CDR3 length is 14 residues. The CDR3: CASSLDSGANVLTF. The CDR3 nucleotides read TGTGCCAGCAGCTTGGACTCTGGGGCCAACGTCCTGACTTTC.

In this sample, this clonotype turned up many times. The rearrangement joins TRBV28 to TRBJ1-6, with no clear D. CDR3 length equals 15 residues. CDR1 and CDR2 from the germline V gene are MDHEN and SYDVKM. V dropped 1 base and J dropped 9 bases, with 13 bases sitting between them. The CDR3 sequence: CASSLSGGSVSPLHF. Here the CDR3 DNA reads TGTGCCAGCAGTTTATCGGGAGGAAGTGTTTCACCCCTCCACTTT.

A word on this clonotype: A much more abundant neighbour one base away suggests this may be a read error. The chain combines TRBV10-1 with TRBJ2-7; TRBD1 aligns across 7 bases. The CDR3 spans 15 residues. The germline gives CDR1 WNHNN, CDR2 SYGVQD (reference sequence). Unmatched junction bases numbered 7, after V lost 2 bases and J lost 3 bases. CDR3 amino acids: CASSETPQGHYEQYF. The CDR3 DNA sequence: TGCGCCAGCAGTGAGACGCCACAGGGGCACTACGAGCAGTACTTC.

This clonotype was picked up many times. The J gene is TRBJ1-2, the V gene TRBV30, with D unresolved. Germline lookup yields CDR1 GTSNPN and CDR2 SVGIG (reference sequence). This CDR3 contains 12 residues. Trimming took 0 bases from V and 4 from J, leaving 6 bases between them. The chain's CDR3 is CAWSVKGYGYTF. The CDR3 DNA reads TGTGCCTGGAGTGTAAAGGGCTATGGCTACACCTTC.

This clonotype was observed a few times. The CDR3 protein is CASSLGREETQYF. The CDR3 DNA reads as TGTGCCAGCAGCTTAGGCAGGGAAGAGACCCAGTACTTC. The chain has TRBV11-2 and TRBJ2-5, with D maybe TRBD1 (5 bases). The V end lost 1 base, the J end lost 3 bases, and 6 bases lay between the germline ends. The germline CDR1 and CDR2 sequences are SGHAT and FQNNGV. The CDR3 covers 13 residues.

Ten or more counts support this clonotype. The CDR3 loop reads CASSLALQGGETQYF. DNA of the CDR3: TGTGCCAGCAGCTTAGCGCTCCAGGGCGGAGAGACCCAGTACTTC. This chain joins TRBV7-9 and TRBJ2-5; perhaps TRBD1 as D (5 bases). Trimming took 0 bases from V and 4 from J, leaving 12 bases between them. The CDR3 sequence is 15 residues long. Germline values: CDR1 SEHNR, CDR2 FQNEAQ (reference sequence).

This clonotype was seen at least ten times. The rearrangement uses TRBV6-1 and TRBJ2-3, with D possibly called TRBD1 or TRBD2 (5 bases each). The germline CDR1 and CDR2 sequences are MNHNS and SASEGT. V dropped 7 bases and J dropped 0 bases, with 14 bases sitting between them. This CDR3 contains 15 residues. The CDR3 here is CASTGKSGSTDTQYF. In DNA form, the CDR3 reads TGTGCCAGCACAGGGAAGAGCGGTAGCACAGATACGCAGTATTTT.

This chain joins TRBV18 and TRBJ2-7; 9 bases match TRBD2. With 0 bases clipped from V and 2 bases from J, the junction kept 8 bases outside the gene matches. This CDR3 region has 17 residues. In germline, CDR1 is KGHSH, CDR2 LQKENI. CDR3 amino acids: CASSPPMVAGVPYEQYF. For the CDR3, the DNA is TGTGCCAGCTCACCACCGATGGTAGCGGGAGTCCCCTACGAGCAGTACTTC.

This clonotype was counted between two and nine times. V and J are TRBV28 and TRBJ1-4, with no clear D. This CDR3 spans 12 amino acids. Germline V gene lookup returns CDR1 MDHEN and CDR2 SYDVKM. The V gene lost 3 bases and the J gene lost 4 bases, with 3 bases spanning the gap. The CDR3 loop is CASSLNNEKLFF. CDR3 nucleotides: TGTGCCAGCAGTTTGAATAATGAAAAACTGTTTTTT.

Only a few counts were recorded for this clonotype. V usage is TRBV18 and J usage is TRBJ2-1; D not certain. The germline V gene has CDR1 KGHSH and CDR2 LQKENI. V was trimmed by 1 base and J by 6 bases, leaving 7 bases between them. This CDR3 is built from 13 residues. The CDR3 DNA is TGTGCCAGCTCACCACTGGGATTCAATGAGCAGTTCTTC. Amino acids: CASSPLGFNEQFF.

The genes are TRBV28 and TRBJ2-1, with TRBD2 matching 8 bases. V shed 8 bases, J shed 2 bases, and the junction held 5 bases outside the gene matches. Germline CDR1 and CDR2: MDHEN and SYDVKM. This CDR3 has 14 amino acids. CDR3 protein: CASVPGGAYNEQFF. In DNA form, the CDR3 reads TGTGCCAGCGTGCCGGGGGGGGCCTACAATGAGCAGTTCTTC.

V is TRBV10-3 and J is TRBJ2-7; 10 nucleotides match TRBD1. Germline values: CDR1 ENHRY, CDR2 SYGVKD. The CDR3 sequence is 13 residues long. Losses at the gene ends were 7 bases for V and 3 bases for J; bases not matched to a gene: 3. The CDR3 loop reads CAIKGQGGYEQYF. The CDR3 nucleotides read TGTGCCATCAAAGGACAGGGGGGCTACGAGCAGTACTTC.

This clonotype was seen ten or more times. This chain uses TRBV11-2 with TRBJ2-2; 7 positions match TRBD2. There are 15 residues in the CDR3. Trimming at V came to 3 bases and at J to 5 bases, leaving 6 bases not matched to a gene. Per the germline V gene, CDR1 is SGHAT and CDR2 is FQNNGV. The CDR3 is CASSLSWEGTGELFF. The CDR3 nucleotides are TGTGCCAGCAGCTTGAGTTGGGAGGGGACCGGGGAGCTGTTTTTT.

The chain links TRBV28 to TRBJ2-7; 13 positions agree with TRBD2. The CDR3 is 15 residues long. Germline CDR1 reads MDHEN; CDR2 reads SYDVKM. The ends lost 2 bases at V and 7 bases at J; junction bases unmatched: 5. The CDR3 region is CASSLPTGLAGEQYF. The CDR3, as DNA: TGTGCCAGCAGTTTACCCACGGGACTAGCGGGGGAGCAGTACTTC.

This clonotype was detected ten times or more. This chain uses TRBV4-3 with TRBJ1-1; 8 bases match TRBD1. This CDR3 has 15 residues. With 0 bases clipped from V and 6 bases from J, the junction kept 6 bases outside the gene matches. CDR1 is LGHNA and CDR2 is YSLEER in the germline V gene. CDR3 region: CASSQDGQGAAEAFF. The CDR3 DNA is TGCGCCAGCAGCCAAGATGGGCAGGGGGCCGCTGAAGCTTTCTTT.

The chain combines TRBV7-2 with TRBJ2-1, with a tentative D call TRBD1 (5 bases). CDR1 is SGHTA and CDR2 is FQGNSA in the germline V gene. The V end was cut by 4 bases, the J end by 8 bases, with 15 bases between. The CDR3 length is 14 residues. CDR3 in DNA: TGTGCCAGCAGCTCAATACAGGTTTCGCATGAGCAGTTCTTC. It specifies CASSSIQVSHEQFF.